Below are 15 T cell receptor beta chains sequenced from a single sample in a study of response to subunit inactivated influenza vaccine. TCRdb independently ran MiXCR on the RT-PCR reads; one entry per CDR3 protein. The sample shows about half a million distinct CDR3 sequences, around 8% of them seen only once. Sequencing used PBMCs from blood, obtained less than 30 months after vaccination. The receptor set was obtained from a man aged 45 to 75 who received an inactivated influenza vaccine.

This chain uses TRBV3-1 with TRBJ2-1, with 10 bases aligning to TRBD2. Germline trimming cut 0 bases from V and 7 bases from J; bases unmatched to any gene: 12. CDR1 LGHDT and CDR2 YNNKEL come from the germline V gene (reference sequence). The CDR3 loop spans 18 amino acids. This CDR3 is CASSQDGTSVTGGNEQFF. CDR3 coding DNA: TGTGCCAGCAGCCAAGATGGGACTAGCGTTACTGGGGGAAATGAGCAGTTCTTC.

This clonotype has only a few counts. This chain joins TRBV6-2 or TRBV6-3 and TRBJ2-1; 12 nucleotides agree with TRBD2. Trimming took 6 bases from V and 4 from J; bases not matched to a gene: 1. This CDR3 region has 14 residues. Germline assignment: CDR1 MNHEY and CDR2 SVGEGT. CDR3 sequence: CASSGLAGYNEQFF. The DNA for the CDR3 is TGTGCCAGCAGCGGACTAGCGGGGTACAATGAGCAGTTCTTC.

This chain connects TRBV6-2 or TRBV6-3 to TRBJ2-7; TRBD2 is a possible D gene (6 bases). CDR1 and CDR2 from the germline V gene are MNHEY and SVGEGT. The V and J ends lost 4 bases and 2 bases respectively, with 12 bases between them. The CDR3 has 14 amino acids. The CDR3 nucleotides are TGTGCCAGCAGTTCCCGGCGGGGAACCTACGAGCAGTACTTC. Translated, it gives CASSSRRGTYEQYF.

The chain is built from TRBV2 and TRBJ2-3; 9 bases are a match to TRBD2. Trimming removed 5 bases from V and 3 bases from J; junction bases left unmatched: 3. Germline values: CDR1 SNHLY, CDR2 FYNNEI. The CDR3 is 14 residues long. The CDR3 nucleotides read TGTGCCAGCAGTACCGGACTAGCGACAGATACGCAGTATTTT. Translated: CASSTGLATDTQYF.

This clonotype was counted only a few times. J is TRBJ2-1 and V is TRBV2, with 12 nucleotides matching TRBD2. The germline V gene encodes CDR1 SNHLY and CDR2 FYNNEI. V shed 7 bases and J 1 base; nucleotides not matched to a gene: 5. CDR3 size: 16 residues. The CDR3 here is CASMELAGGSYNEQFF. The CDR3 DNA follows: TGTGCCAGCATGGAGCTAGCGGGGGGGTCCTACAATGAGCAGTTCTTC.

The rearrangement links TRBV10-3 to TRBJ2-3, with 9 bases that match TRBD2. Per germline, CDR1 ENHRY and CDR2 SYGVKD. This CDR3 comprises 16 residues. V lost 8 bases to trimming and J lost 3 bases; unmatched junction nucleotides: 12. For the CDR3, the DNA is TGTGCCATCGCTTGGGCAGCGGGGGGCCGTACAGATACGCAGTATTTT. Amino acid sequence: CAIAWAAGGRTDTQYF.

Many counts were recorded for this clonotype. The V and J genes are TRBV27 and TRBJ2-5; 7 nucleotides align to TRBD1. From germline, CDR1 is MNHEY and CDR2 SMNVEV (reference sequence). The trim removed 4 bases at V and 2 bases at J, leaving 4 bases unmatched. The CDR3 consists of 14 residues. The CDR3 region is CASSSGQNQETQYF. For the CDR3, the DNA is TGTGCCAGCAGTTCGGGACAGAATCAAGAGACCCAGTACTTC.

The rearrangement joins TRBV6-1 to TRBJ2-3; 15 bases are a match to TRBD2. Germline V gene sequence: CDR1 MNHNS, CDR2 SASEGT. The trim removed 6 bases at V and 2 bases at J, leaving 3 bases unmatched. The CDR3 loop spans 16 amino acids. CDR3 in DNA: TGTGCCAGCAGCGGACTAGCGGGGGGGTTCACAGATACGCAGTATTTT. Its translation is CASSGLAGGFTDTQYF.

The chain links TRBV4-3 to TRBJ1-2; D remains unclear. CDR1 LGHNA and CDR2 YSLEER come from the germline V gene. This CDR3 is 15 amino acids long. Trimming left V 1 base short and J 5 bases short, with 14 bases between. As DNA, the CDR3 is TGCGCCAGCAGCCAAGGGGTCGCATCCCTTTATGGCTACACCTTC. Protein: CASSQGVASLYGYTF.

This clonotype was counted many times. The rearrangement joins TRBV11-2 to TRBJ2-1; 8 positions agree with TRBD2. Germline lookup yields CDR1 SGHAT and CDR2 FQNNGV. This CDR3 is built from 15 residues. J was trimmed by 0 bases and V by 5 bases; bases with no gene match: 3. CDR3 nucleotide sequence: TGTGCCAGCAGCATGAGCGGGAGCTCCTACAATGAGCAGTTCTTC. Protein sequence: CASSMSGSSYNEQFF.

This clonotype was found many times. The chain is built from TRBV10-3 and TRBJ2-1, with D unclear. Germline V gene lookup returns CDR1 ENHRY and CDR2 SYGVKD. The CDR3 spans 12 residues. Trimming took 0 bases from V and 15 from J, leaving 12 bases between them. CDR3 amino acids: CAISESVEILFF. In DNA form, the CDR3 reads TGTGCCATCAGTGAGTCGGTGGAGATACTGTTCTTC.

This chain joins TRBV20-1 and TRBJ1-3; the match to TRBD1 covers 7 bases. V was pared by 5 bases and J by 0 bases, with 4 bases of the junction left unmatched. The CDR3 is 14 residues long. CDR1 DFQATT and CDR2 SNEGSKA come from the germline V gene (reference sequence). DNA for the CDR3: TGCAGTGCTGAAGACAGGGACTCTGGAAACACCATATATTTT. This sequence encodes CSAEDRDSGNTIYF.

This sequence joins TRBV5-1 and TRBJ2-7; possibly TRBD1 for D (5 bases). CDR3 size: 13 residues. CDR1 and CDR2 (germline): SGHRS, YFSETQ. Trimming removed 2 bases from V and 5 bases from J, with 11 bases in between. The CDR3 is CASSFRVTNEQYF. The CDR3 DNA reads TGCGCCAGCAGCTTCAGGGTTACCAACGAGCAGTACTTC.

This clonotype has at least ten counts. V gene TRBV5-6 combines with J gene TRBJ1-3; D is perhaps TRBD1 (5 bases). V lost 5 bases and J lost 1, with 22 bases in between. There are 18 residues in the CDR3. Germline assignment: CDR1 SGHDT and CDR2 YYEEEE. The CDR3 region is CASRFGIQGWGSGNTIYF. The CDR3, as DNA: TGTGCCAGCAGATTTGGGATCCAGGGATGGGGATCTGGAAACACCATATATTTT.

DNA for the CDR3: TGCAGCACCTCCATGGTCGGGGCTGAAGCTTTCTTT. Translating it yields CSTSMVGAEAFF. The rearrangement uses TRBV29-1 and TRBJ1-1; no clear D. Trimming stripped 8 bases from V and 6 bases from J, with 16 bases between. Germline V gene sequence: CDR1 SQVTM, CDR2 ANQGSEA. The CDR3 is 12 residues long.